The source of this TCR beta chain is a study of T-cell reconstitution after alpha-beta-depleted transplantation in children. The CDR3 runs to 13 residues. V lost 7 bases and J 1 base, leaving 11 bases between the germline ends. Unique molecular identifiers were incorporated when the TCRbeta library was constructed. MiXCR, applied by TCRdb to the PCR reads, yields one record per CDR3 protein. The sample yields over 300,000 distinct CDR3 sequences, 10% seen once. This sample comprised PBMCs from the stem cell graft donor, obtained from the stem cell graft. This TCR derives from a human donor who donated a stem cell graft to a child with acute lymphoblastic leukemia. The V and J genes are TRBV12-3 or TRBV12-4 and TRBJ2-7; D is perhaps TRBD1 (6 bases). The CDR3 sequence is CASNQGTSYEQYF. CDR3 bases: TGTGCCAGCAACCAAGGGACATCCTACGAGCAGTACTTC.